Below are 3 T cell receptor beta chains sequenced from a single sample in a study of blood T cell repertoires in COVID-19. Sequencing was performed with immunoSEQ multiplex PCR; in TCRdb, only in-frame clones are kept and a portion is missing. The sample lists more than 65,000 clones; roughly four fifths were seen once. The sequenced sample was peripheral blood. The origin of the receptors is an elderly woman with acute or convalescent COVID-19.

This chain joins TRBV6-1 and TRBJ2-1; possible D gene TRBD1, 5 bases. CDR3 length equals 13 residues. Germline lookup yields CDR1 MNHNS and CDR2 SASEGT. Trimming stripped 2 bases from V and 9 bases from J, with 11 bases between. In nucleotides, the CDR3 is TGTGCCAGCAGTGAAATTGACAGCAGTGAGCAGTTCTTC. Translating gives CASSEIDSSEQFF.

The genes are TRBV7-2 and TRBJ1-6, with D perhaps matching TRBD1 (6 bases). The length of the CDR3 is 15 residues. Germline V gene lookup returns CDR1 SGHTA and CDR2 FQGNSA. The V end lost 1 base, the J end lost 6 bases, and 10 bases lay between the germline ends. Here the CDR3 reads CASSLGDTPNSPLHF. The CDR3 coding sequence is TGTGCCAGCAGCTTAGGGGACACGCCTAATTCACCCCTCCACTTT.

V is TRBV3-1 (or the pseudogene TRBV3-2) and J is TRBJ2-1; 9 bases fit TRBD2. J was trimmed by 0 bases and V by 0 bases; bases with no gene match: 6. The CDR3 loop spans 18 amino acids. From germline, CDR1 is LGHDT and CDR2 YNNKEL (reference sequence). The CDR3 loop is CASSQDRLAGSSYNEQFF. The CDR3 nucleotides read TGTGCCAGCAGCCAAGATAGGCTAGCGGGGAGCTCCTACAATGAGCAGTTCTTC.